A single sample gave rise to the 17 T cell receptor beta chains below, sequenced in a study of T cells expressing NK-cell markers. TCRdb re-called the 5' RACE reads and shows each CDR3 protein once, DNA omitted. Seen in this sample are 130,000 to 150,000 distinct CDR3 sequences; the ten most common clones hold 10% to 15%. The sample consisted of blood T cells: a sorted CD56 or NKG2C T cell subset, CD4+ or CD8+ T cells, or bulk PBMC T cells (not recorded which). These TCRs come from a man younger than 30 in good health.

V and J are TRBV6-1 and TRBJ2-3; the TRBD1 assignment by TCRdb is unverifiable without DNA. The CDR3 sequence is 17 residues long. The germline V gene has CDR1 MNHNS and CDR2 SASEGT. CDR3 sequence: CASSENPRGGSTDTQYF.

The rearrangement links TRBV7-6 to TRBJ1-2. CDR3 length equals 13 residues. Germline CDR1 SGHVS, CDR2 FNYEAQ. The CDR3: CASSSQQAYGYTF.

The J gene is TRBJ1-2, the V gene TRBV4-1. The CDR3 consists of 17 residues. From germline, CDR1 is MGHRA and CDR2 YSYEKL. The CDR3 loop is CASSQERVEWGYYGYTF.

V and J are TRBV5-1 and TRBJ1-1; the D gene TCRdb calls, TRBD1, cannot be checked with no DNA. This CDR3 region has 13 residues. Germline CDR1 reads SGHRS; CDR2 reads YFSETQ. CDR3 loop: CASMTGSNTEAFF. The full variable domain, in which reference TRBV5-1 and TRBJ1-1 provide the parts outside the CDR3, is KAGVTQTPRYLIKTRGQQVTLSCSPISGHRSVSWYQQTPGQGLQFLFEYFSETQRNKGNFPGRFSGRQFSNSRSEMNVSTLELGDSALYLCASMTGSNTEAFFGQGTRLTVV.

This chain joins TRBV29-1 and TRBJ2-2; the TCRdb D gene call, TRBD1, has no DNA to confirm it. Per germline, CDR1 SQVTM and CDR2 ANQGSEA. The CDR3 is made up of 17 amino acids. CDR3 in amino acids: CSATGRKDLKQTGELFF.

The rearrangement links TRBV29-1 to TRBJ2-3. CDR1 is SQVTM and CDR2 is ANQGSEA in the germline V gene. There are 13 residues in the CDR3. Here the CDR3 reads CSVEGIRTDTQYF.

The chain carries TRBV7-7 and TRBJ2-5; TCRdb reports TRBD1, a call that lacks DNA to check it against. Germline loops: CDR1 SSHAT, CDR2 FNYEAQ (reference sequence). This CDR3 is 18 amino acids long. The CDR3 reads CASSLMAVTGPLGETQYF.

The V and J genes are TRBV7-9 and TRBJ1-2. Germline CDR1 SEHNR, CDR2 FQNEAQ (reference sequence). This CDR3 is 14 amino acids long. CDR3 residues: CASSLAADYYGYTF.

The chain employs TRBV4-2 and TRBJ2-7; there is no DNA to check the TCRdb D call of TRBD1. There are 16 residues in the CDR3. The V gene's germline CDR1 is LGHNA and CDR2 YNFKEQ. CDR3 residues: CASSQELGGPTYEQYF.

This rearrangement joins TRBV12-3 or TRBV12-4 to TRBJ2-7; lacking DNA, the TRBD2 call made by TCRdb goes unchecked. The CDR3 runs 14 residues. The chain's CDR3 is CASSLIAGVGEQYF.

The chain combines TRBV7-3 with TRBJ2-1; TCRdb lists TRBD2, though no DNA is available to test this call. In germline, CDR1 is SGHTA, CDR2 FQGTGA. The CDR3 consists of 13 residues. This chain's CDR3 is CASSLRAENEQFF.

The chain couples TRBV12-3 or TRBV12-4 to TRBJ2-7; TCRdb outputs TRBD2, but without DNA this stays unchecked. CDR3 size: 15 residues. CDR3 in amino acids: CASSRLAGERYEQYF.

The V gene is TRBV27, the J gene TRBJ2-7; TCRdb indicates TRBD2, and absent DNA this call remains unverified. Germline V gene data show CDR1 as MNHEY and CDR2 as SMNVEV (reference sequence). The CDR3 loop spans 18 amino acids. The CDR3 reads CASSPRTSGRAGSYEQYF.

The rearrangement joins TRBV30 to TRBJ2-3; the D call of TRBD2 rests on TCRdb alone, since no DNA is present to check it. CDR1 GTSNPN and CDR2 SVGIG come from the germline V gene (reference sequence). CDR3 length equals 15 residues. The CDR3: CAWSGLSWETDTQYF.

The genes are TRBV19 and TRBJ2-1; TCRdb's D gene call, TRBD2, goes unchecked for lack of DNA. CDR1 and CDR2 (germline): LNHDA, SQIVND (reference sequence). This CDR3 contains 16 residues. The chain's CDR3 is CASTMGPGGSYNEQFF. Using reference TRBV19 and TRBJ2-1 for the parts outside the CDR3, the full variable domain is DGGITQSPKYLFRKEGQNVTLSCEQNLNHDAMYWYRQDPGQGLRLIYYSQIVNDFQKGDIAEGYSVSREKKESFPLTVTSAQKNPTAFYLCASTMGPGGSYNEQFFGPGTRLTVL.

The chain employs TRBV27 and TRBJ2-7. The CDR3 is 15 residues long. The germline V gene has CDR1 MNHEY and CDR2 SMNVEV (reference sequence). CDR3 sequence: CASSLSLTHRDEQYF.

The V gene is TRBV7-7, the J gene TRBJ2-2; the TCRdb D gene call, TRBD1, has no DNA to confirm it. This CDR3 is built from 18 residues. The V gene's germline CDR1 is SSHAT and CDR2 FNYEAQ (reference sequence). The CDR3 region is CASSLASPDYTNTGELFF. Together with reference TRBV7-7 and TRBJ2-2, the CDR3 gives the full variable domain: GAGVSQSPRYKVTKRGQDVTLRCDPISSHATLYWYQQALGQGPEFLTYFNYEAQPDKSGLPSDRFSAERPEGSISTLTIQRTEQRDSAMYRCASSLASPDYTNTGELFFGEGSRLTVL.